This T cell receptor (beta chain) was documented in a study of Ad26.COV2.S vaccination and SARS-CoV-2 variants. On the study more broadly: Ad26.COV2.S shots went into the muscle once or twice, 56 days apart.

Assay used: immunoSEQ multiplex PCR; TCRdb lists only in-frame clones, some missing. The repertoire consists of under 550,000 clones, with 88% occurring once and the leading ten covering around 3.6%. In this sample, this clone turned up once. Antigen: not known. Sample treatment: over 15 received Ad26.COV2.S at low or high dose, single or two shots; about 5 received placebo; per-sample allocation not given. Day 63 following the first vaccine or placebo injection was when the samples were taken. This vaccine is an Ad26 vector that expresses the Wuhan-strain SARS-CoV-2 spike. Overall study results and limits: Across vaccine and placebo recipients, the breadth of non-spike TCRs was similar. After vaccination, reports described spike-specific CD8+ and CD4+ T cell responses as showing substantial breadth.

V lost 1 base, J lost 0 bases, and 9 bases lay in between. CDR3 length: 15 amino acids. Germline CDR1 SGHTA, CDR2 FQGNSA. The sequence derives from a person between 18 and 65 years old who received the Ad26.COV2.S COVID-19 vaccine or a placebo. The sample here was peripheral blood, taken in a trial of Ad26.COV2.S vaccine versus placebo. This chain connects TRBV7-2 to TRBJ2-5; D gene unclear. Here the CDR3 reads CASSLGPQYQETQYF. The CDR3 region has the DNA TGTGCCAGCAGCTTAGGACCCCAGTACCAAGAGACCCAGTACTTC.